Shown below are 24 T cell receptor beta chains from a single sample sequenced in a study of identical twins. TCRdb used MiXCR to reprocess the 5' RACE reads, holding one entry per CDR3 protein. In the table there are some 500,000 distinct CDR3 sequences, roughly an eighth of which are singletons. These data were also filed under a second study, of yellow fever vaccine responses in identical twins.

Material: CD4+ T cells sorted from blood. These receptors all come from a young woman in good health.

CDR3 residues: CASSYRPEGPSGNTIYF. Written as DNA, the CDR3 is TGTGCCAGCAGTTACCGACCCGAGGGACCGTCTGGAAACACCATATATTTT. The V call is TRBV6-5, the J call TRBJ1-3, with a weak D call TRBD1 (5 bases). This CDR3 region has 17 residues. CDR1 and CDR2 (germline): MNHEY, SVGAGI. Trimming removed 2 bases from V and 1 base from J, with 15 bases in between.

The chain has TRBV5-5 and TRBJ2-1; maybe TRBD2 (6 bases). The CDR3 runs to 16 residues. Trimming cost V 1 base and J 2 bases, with 13 bases left between them. Per germline, CDR1 SGHKS and CDR2 YYEKEE (reference sequence). CDR3 sequence reads: CASSLRPGDPYNEQFF. The CDR3 nucleotides read TGTGCCAGCAGCTTGAGGCCGGGAGACCCCTACAATGAGCAGTTCTTC.

This clonotype has only a few counts. This chain uses TRBV4-3 with TRBJ2-7; D possibly corresponds to TRBD2 (5 bases). The germline V gene encodes CDR1 LGHNA and CDR2 YSLEER. V was trimmed by 0 bases and J by 9 bases, leaving 18 bases between them. This CDR3 has 15 amino acids. The CDR3 reads CASSQDLMGERVQYF. The CDR3 nucleotides are TGCGCCAGCAGCCAAGATTTAATGGGAGAAAGGGTGCAGTACTTC.

In this sample, this clonotype turned up many times. This chain connects TRBV15 to TRBJ2-2; D may be TRBD1 (6 bases). V was cut by 1 base and J by 3 bases, with 12 bases left in between. CDR1 is LNHNV, CDR2 YYDKDF, per germline (reference sequence). The CDR3 is 16 amino acids. This CDR3 reads CATSRVAGVDTGELFF. The CDR3 bases are TGTGCCACCAGCAGAGTCGCAGGGGTGGACACCGGGGAGCTGTTTTTT. The variable domain in full, with the rest retrieved from reference TRBV15 and TRBJ2-2, is DAMVIQNPRYQVTQFGKPVTLSCSQTLNHNVMYWYQQKSSQAPKLLFHYYDKDFNNEADTPDNFQSRRPNTSFCFLDIRSPGLGDTAMYLCATSRVAGVDTGELFFGEGSRLTVL.

J is TRBJ2-5 and V is TRBV20-1; TRBD2 is a possible D gene (6 bases). Germline CDR1 reads DFQATT; CDR2 reads SNEGSKA (reference sequence). The CDR3 runs to 13 residues. V was cut by 2 bases and J by 5 bases, with 12 bases left in between. The CDR3 DNA is TGCAGTGCTAGATTCGGGACTCGGGAGACCCAGTACTTC. It translates to CSARFGTRETQYF.

This clonotype was seen only a few times. The chain combines TRBV11-2 with TRBJ2-1, with 9 bases lining up with TRBD2. Trimming took 5 bases from V and 4 from J; bases not matched to a gene: 6. CDR3 length equals 15 residues. Per the germline V gene, CDR1 is SGHAT and CDR2 is FQNNGV. As DNA, the CDR3 is TGTGCCAGCAGCATCCCGGGACTAGCTTACAATGAGCAGTTCTTC. Protein product: CASSIPGLAYNEQFF.

The chain links TRBV20-1 to TRBJ2-3, with 9 bases that match TRBD1. In germline, CDR1 is DFQATT, CDR2 SNEGSKA (reference sequence). J gave up 4 bases and V 5 bases, and 4 bases lay outside the gene matches. This CDR3 spans 13 amino acids. This CDR3 reads CSAPGQGSDTQYF. The CDR3 DNA reads TGCAGTGCTCCGGGACAGGGATCAGATACGCAGTATTTT.

This clonotype was found a few times. This sequence joins TRBV12-3 or TRBV12-4 and TRBJ1-6; D possibly corresponds to TRBD1 (5 bases). Trimming removed 6 bases at V and 6 bases at J, with 18 bases between. The CDR3 spans 16 residues. CDR3: CASSLGPGLGNSPLHF. The CDR3 nucleotides are TGTGCCAGCAGCTTGGGCCCGGGGCTTGGTAATTCACCCCTCCACTTT.

The chain recombines TRBV24-1 with TRBJ2-1; tentative D call: TRBD1 (6 bases). The V and J ends lost 7 bases and 2 bases respectively, with 14 bases between them. The CDR3 contains 15 residues. The germline V gene encodes CDR1 KGHDR and CDR2 SFDVKD. The CDR3 spells CATRGRTGPYNEQFF. CDR3 DNA: TGTGCCACCAGAGGCCGTACAGGGCCCTACAATGAGCAGTTCTTC.

This clonotype has more than one count but fewer than ten. The chain uses TRBV11-2 and TRBJ2-2; TRBD1 matches at 9 bases. The CDR3 is 16 residues long. Germline lookup yields CDR1 SGHAT and CDR2 FQNNGV. V shed 11 bases and J 1 base; nucleotides not matched to a gene: 11. This chain's CDR3 is CAGEPGQGGNTGELFF. The CDR3 DNA is TGTGCCGGCGAGCCGGGACAGGGTGGGAACACCGGGGAGCTGTTTTTT.

This clonotype was counted between two and nine times. The chain has TRBV5-1 and TRBJ2-5; TRBD1 agrees at 10 bases. Germline assignment: CDR1 SGHRS and CDR2 YFSETQ. The V segment lost 5 bases and the J segment 4 bases; nucleotides outside the gene matches: 2. CDR3 length equals 13 residues. Written as DNA, the CDR3 is TGCGCCAGCAGTTGGGACAGGGGAGAGACCCAGTACTTC. Encoded protein: CASSWDRGETQYF. Full variable domain (missing parts from reference TRBV5-1 and TRBJ2-5): KAGVTQTPRYLIKTRGQQVTLSCSPISGHRSVSWYQQTPGQGLQFLFEYFSETQRNKGNFPGRFSGRQFSNSRSEMNVSTLELGDSALYLCASSWDRGETQYFGPGTRLLVL.

The chain recombines TRBV29-1 with TRBJ1-1, with D perhaps TRBD1 (5 bases). V lost 5 bases, J lost 0 bases, and 7 bases lay in between. Germline assignment: CDR1 SQVTM and CDR2 ANQGSEA. The CDR3 has 12 residues. For the CDR3, the DNA is TGCAGCGTTCAGGGTATGAACACTGAAGCTTTCTTT. This sequence encodes CSVQGMNTEAFF.

The chain combines TRBV5-8 with TRBJ2-5, with a possible D match to TRBD2 (6 bases). The germline V and J ends were trimmed by 4 bases and 6 bases, with 19 bases remaining between them. Germline assignment: CDR1 SGHTS and CDR2 YDEGEE. There are 15 residues in the CDR3. CDR3 loop: CASSPARGTSKTQYF. The CDR3 region has the DNA TGTGCCAGCAGCCCCGCCCGGGGGACGTCGAAGACCCAGTACTTC.

The table lists this clonotype with a count of one. The chain employs TRBV28 and TRBJ2-5; TRBD2 aligns across 8 bases. After removal of 10 bases from V and 2 bases from J, the junction contained 6 bases not matched to a gene. This CDR3 comprises 13 residues. Germline V lookup: CDR1 MDHEN, CDR2 SYDVKM. In DNA form, the CDR3 reads TGTGCCACCACAGCTAGCGGGCAAGAGACCCAGTACTTC. Encoded protein: CATTASGQETQYF.

This clonotype has a handful of counts. The genes are TRBV6-1 and TRBJ2-7; TRBD2 is a possible D gene (7 bases). The ends were cut back, 6 bases at V and 6 bases at J, with 15 bases in the middle. CDR1 is MNHNS, CDR2 SASEGT, per germline. The CDR3 sequence is 13 residues long. CDR3 sequence: CASRNREGSEQYF. For the CDR3, the DNA is TGTGCCAGCAGAAACAGGGAGGGCTCCGAGCAGTACTTC.

The table lists this clonotype with a few counts. V and J are TRBV3-1 and TRBJ2-1, with 8 bases fitting TRBD2. With V trimmed by 0 bases and J by 12 bases, 13 bases remained unmatched. CDR1 is LGHDT and CDR2 is YNNKEL in the germline V gene (reference sequence). This CDR3 is 16 amino acids long. The CDR3 is CASSQDAVAGWQGQFF. Written as DNA, the CDR3 is TGTGCCAGCAGCCAAGATGCGGTAGCGGGGTGGCAAGGGCAGTTCTTC.

This chain links TRBV7-3 with TRBJ2-1; D might be TRBD2 (6 bases). Germline V lookup: CDR1 SGHTA, CDR2 FQGTGA. The ends were cut back, 5 bases at V and 4 bases at J, with 15 bases in the middle. The CDR3 contains 15 residues. CDR3 residues: CASSIYAGTYNEQFF. The CDR3 DNA reads TGTGCCAGCAGCATCTATGCCGGGACTTACAATGAGCAGTTCTTC.

The chain is built from TRBV7-9 and TRBJ2-1; D call uncertain. The germline gives CDR1 SEHNR, CDR2 FQNEAQ (reference sequence). Trimming took off 5 bases at V and 4 bases at J, with 12 bases between the two ends. CDR3 length: 14 residues. The DNA of the CDR3 is TGTGCCAGCAGCCAGGCGTCTATTTACAATGAGCAGTTCTTC. It encodes CASSQASIYNEQFF.

CDR3 protein: CASGLEVNTEAFF. The CDR3 DNA sequence: TGTGCTAGTGGTTTGGAGGTGAACACTGAAGCTTTCTTT. The chain combines TRBV12-5 with TRBJ1-1; D gene ambiguous. Trimming removed 1 base from V and 0 bases from J, with 3 bases in between. Per germline, CDR1 LGHNT and CDR2 FRNRAP. This CDR3 has 13 amino acids.

This clonotype has ten or more counts. V usage is TRBV12-3 or TRBV12-4 and J usage is TRBJ2-3, with 12 bases that match TRBD2. The CDR3 is 20 amino acids. Trimming removed 8 bases from V and 0 bases from J; junction bases left unmatched: 18. The CDR3 DNA reads as TGTGCCAGCCCCCTGTTGGCTAGCGGGAGGGACCGACATAGCACAGATACGCAGTATTTT. It specifies CASPLLASGRDRHSTDTQYF.

This clonotype was counted at least ten times. This chain joins TRBV6-2 or TRBV6-3 and TRBJ1-5; D is undetermined. This CDR3 contains 17 residues. Germline V lookup: CDR1 MNHEY, CDR2 SVGEGT. Trimming left V 7 bases short and J 1 base short, with 20 bases between. In DNA, the CDR3 is TGTGCCAGCAAGGACCCCGGGCCCCGGAGGAGCAATCAGCCCCAGCATTTT. Protein product: CASKDPGPRRSNQPQHF.

This clonotype was counted between two and nine times. CDR3 in amino acids: CAISVAGGPQRDEQYF. CDR3 coding DNA: TGTGCCATCAGCGTCGCGGGAGGGCCCCAAAGGGACGAGCAGTACTTC. The chain has TRBV10-3 and TRBJ2-7, with 9 bases lining up with TRBD2. Germline V gives CDR1 ENHRY, CDR2 SYGVKD. Trimming removed 6 bases from V and 5 bases from J; junction bases left unmatched: 14. The CDR3 is 16 residues long.

This rearrangement joins TRBV7-9 to TRBJ2-5; D is perhaps TRBD1 (5 bases). Trimming shortened V by 6 bases and J by 0 bases, and 11 bases separated the two germline ends. CDR1 and CDR2 (germline): SEHNR, FQNEAQ (reference sequence). The length of the CDR3 is 14 residues. The CDR3 DNA reads TGTGCCAGCAGGGACACGCTGTACCAAGAGACCCAGTACTTC. It yields the protein CASRDTLYQETQYF.

The chain recombines TRBV27 with TRBJ2-3, with 11 bases that match TRBD2. The CDR3 totals 19 residues. V lost 4 bases and J lost 6; bases outside the gene matches: 18. Germline CDR1 is MNHEY and CDR2 is SMNVEV (reference sequence). CDR3 residues: CASSYRLGGTSGNRDTQYF. CDR3 nucleotides: TGTGCCAGCAGTTACCGTCTGGGTGGGACTAGCGGCAACAGGGATACGCAGTATTTT.